Listed below are T cell receptor beta chains from one sample, sequenced in a study of shared clonotypes between healthy human individuals. Data came from immunoSEQ multiplex PCR; TCRdb stores just in-frame clones and leaves some out. The sample has around 2.5 million clones, more than 85% seen once; the top ten hold roughly 0.36%. The sequencing sample was made of naive CD4+ T cells from PBMCs. All receptors derive from a man younger than 35 in good health. Some clones in this sample may be carry-over from other donors' samples. Each CDR3 is given without its conserved first and last residue.

j_gene: TRBJ1-1
v_gene: TRBV7-9
CDR3aa: ASSLDTGGITEAF

j_gene: TRBJ2-7
v_gene: TRBV5-1
CDR3aa: ASRRGQIDEQY

j_gene: TRBJ1-5
v_gene: TRBV5-6
CDR3aa: ASSLWVVGNQPQH

j_gene: TRBJ1-4
v_gene: TRBV6-5
CDR3aa: ASSLSPRGEKLF

j_gene: TRBJ2-3
v_gene: TRBV10-3
CDR3aa: AIRGGTSGRTDTQY

j_gene: TRBJ1-4
v_gene: TRBV6-6
CDR3aa: ASRDREKLF

j_gene: TRBJ2-1
v_gene: TRBV7-2
CDR3aa: ASSPFPSGRRGNEQF

j_gene: TRBJ1-1
v_gene: TRBV28
CDR3aa: ASSSLRFDRGESTEAF

j_gene: TRBJ1-2
v_gene: TRBV7-9
CDR3aa: ASSSPSGTAYGYT

j_gene: TRBJ2-7
v_gene: TRBV5-6
CDR3aa: ASNPRGYYEQY

j_gene: TRBJ1-5
v_gene: TRBV28
CDR3aa: ASTSSGGYSQPQH

j_gene: TRBJ1-3
v_gene: TRBV18
CDR3aa: ASSFSLGQINSGNTIY

j_gene: TRBJ2-5
v_gene: TRBV7-2
CDR3aa: ASSRVSGTSGETQY

j_gene: TRBJ2-1
v_gene: TRBV28
CDR3aa: ASSLLAGSYNEQF

j_gene: TRBJ1-3
v_gene: TRBV7-3
CDR3aa: ASSPGGNTIY

j_gene: .
v_gene: TRBV27
CDR3aa: ASSHPPGQVPYEQY

j_gene: TRBJ2-1
v_gene: TRBV27
CDR3aa: ASSFFSGTLGEREQF

j_gene: TRBJ2-1
v_gene: TRBV7-2
CDR3aa: ASSFRPSGSYNEQF

j_gene: TRBJ2-7
v_gene: TRBV29-1
CDR3aa: SVIIPLHTYEQY

j_gene: TRBJ2-2
v_gene: TRBV10-1
CDR3aa: ASRTGDNTGELF